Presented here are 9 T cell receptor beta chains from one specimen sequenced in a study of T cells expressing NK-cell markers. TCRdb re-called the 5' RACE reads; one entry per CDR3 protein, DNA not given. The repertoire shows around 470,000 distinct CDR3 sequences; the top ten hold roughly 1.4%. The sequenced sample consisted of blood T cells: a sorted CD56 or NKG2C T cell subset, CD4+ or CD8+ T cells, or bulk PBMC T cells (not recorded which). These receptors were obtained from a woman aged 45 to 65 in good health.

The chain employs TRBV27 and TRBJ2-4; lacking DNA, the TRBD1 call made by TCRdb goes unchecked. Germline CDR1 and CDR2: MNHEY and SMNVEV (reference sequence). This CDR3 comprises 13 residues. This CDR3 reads CASSLTIEGAQYF.

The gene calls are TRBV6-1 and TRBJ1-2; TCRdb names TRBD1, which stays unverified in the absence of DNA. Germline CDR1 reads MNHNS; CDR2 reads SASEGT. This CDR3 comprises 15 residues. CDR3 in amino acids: CASSGRTGGEDGYTF.

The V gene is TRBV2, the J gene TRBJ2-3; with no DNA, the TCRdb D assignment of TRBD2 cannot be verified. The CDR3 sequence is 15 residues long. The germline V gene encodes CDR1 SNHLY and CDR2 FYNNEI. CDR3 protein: CASSDTGTRPGTQYF.

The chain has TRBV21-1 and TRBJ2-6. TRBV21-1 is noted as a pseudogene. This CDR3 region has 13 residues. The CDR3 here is CASRGAGANVLTF.

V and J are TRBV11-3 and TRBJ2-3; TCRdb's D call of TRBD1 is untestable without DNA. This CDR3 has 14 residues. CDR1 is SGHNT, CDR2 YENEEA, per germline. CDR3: CASSLGPGADTQYF.

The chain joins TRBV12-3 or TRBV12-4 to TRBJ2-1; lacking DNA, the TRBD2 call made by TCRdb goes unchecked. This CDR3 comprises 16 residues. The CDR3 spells CASSLRAQWSYNEQFF.

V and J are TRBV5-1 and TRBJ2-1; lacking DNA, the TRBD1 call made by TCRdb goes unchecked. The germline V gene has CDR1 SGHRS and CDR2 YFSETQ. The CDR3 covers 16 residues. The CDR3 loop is CASSFLGQGVFNEQFF.

CDR3 protein: CATGDSTSTDTQYF. The rearrangement uses TRBV28 and TRBJ2-3; TCRdb's D call of TRBD1 is untestable without DNA. The CDR3 runs 14 residues. CDR1 is MDHEN and CDR2 is SYDVKM in the germline V gene.

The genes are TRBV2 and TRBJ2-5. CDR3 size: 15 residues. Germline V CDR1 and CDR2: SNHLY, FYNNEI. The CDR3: CASSEDGGREETQYF.